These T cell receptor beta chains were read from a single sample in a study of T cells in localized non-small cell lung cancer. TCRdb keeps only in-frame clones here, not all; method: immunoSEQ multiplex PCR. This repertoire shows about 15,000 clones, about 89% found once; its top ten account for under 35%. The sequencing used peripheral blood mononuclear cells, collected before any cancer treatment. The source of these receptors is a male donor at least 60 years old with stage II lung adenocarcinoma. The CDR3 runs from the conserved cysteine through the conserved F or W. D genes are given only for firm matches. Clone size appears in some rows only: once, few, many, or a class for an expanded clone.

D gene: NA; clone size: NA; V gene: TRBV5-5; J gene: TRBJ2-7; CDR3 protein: CASSLAVFYEQYF; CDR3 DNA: TGTGCCAGCAGCCTTGCGGTCTTCTACGAGCAGTACTTC
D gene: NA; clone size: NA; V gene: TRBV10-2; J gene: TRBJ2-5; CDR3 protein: CASGLSQETQYF; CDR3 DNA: TGCGCCAGCGGTTTGAGTCAAGAGACCCAGTACTTC
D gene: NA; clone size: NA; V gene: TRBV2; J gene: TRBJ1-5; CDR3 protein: CASSQQGISNQPQHF; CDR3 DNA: TGTGCCAGCAGTCAACAGGGAATTAGCAATCAGCCCCAGCATTTT
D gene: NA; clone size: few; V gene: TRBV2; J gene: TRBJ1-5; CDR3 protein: CASSEARYQPQHF; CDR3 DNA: TGTGCCAGCAGTGAAGCGCGGTATCAGCCCCAGCATTTT
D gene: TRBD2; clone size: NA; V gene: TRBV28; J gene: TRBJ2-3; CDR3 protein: CASTSGGRVSSTDTQYF; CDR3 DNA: TGTGCCAGCACTTCGGGCGGGAGAGTTTCTAGCACAGATACGCAGTATTTT
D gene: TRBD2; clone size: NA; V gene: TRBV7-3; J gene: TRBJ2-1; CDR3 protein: CASSLRTSGSAHEQFF; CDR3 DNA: TGTGCCAGCAGCTTACGCACTAGCGGGAGTGCCCATGAGCAGTTCTTC
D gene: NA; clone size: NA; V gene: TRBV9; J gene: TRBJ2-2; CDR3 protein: CASSVDWAGELFF; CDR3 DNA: TGTGCCAGCAGCGTAGATTGGGCCGGGGAGCTGTTTTTT
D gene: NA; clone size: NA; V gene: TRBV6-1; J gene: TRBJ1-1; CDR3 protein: CASSEGGVGAFF; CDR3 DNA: TGTGCCAGCAGTGAGGGGGGGGTCGGTGCTTTCTTT
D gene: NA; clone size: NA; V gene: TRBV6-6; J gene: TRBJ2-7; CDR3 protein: CASSSGTSTYEQYF; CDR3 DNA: TGTGCCAGCAGCTCCGGGACGTCCACCTACGAGCAGTACTTC
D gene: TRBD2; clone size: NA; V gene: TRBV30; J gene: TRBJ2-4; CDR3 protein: CACNGGGGNIQYF; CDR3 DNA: TGTGCCTGCAATGGCGGGGGGGGGAACATTCAGTACTTC
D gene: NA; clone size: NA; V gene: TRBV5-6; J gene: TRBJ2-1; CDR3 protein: CASSLGTRGQSLRDEQFF; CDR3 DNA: TGTGCCAGCAGCTTGGGGACCCGGGGGCAGTCCCTTAGGGATGAGCAGTTCTTC
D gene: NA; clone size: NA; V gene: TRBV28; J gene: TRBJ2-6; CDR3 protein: CASSLRGGGRLLTF; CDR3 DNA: TGTGCCAGCAGTTTAAGGGGGGGTGGTCGCCTCCTGACTTTC
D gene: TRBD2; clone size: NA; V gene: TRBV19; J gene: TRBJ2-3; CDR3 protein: CASRGTSASTDTQYF; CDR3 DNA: TGTGCCAGCCGCGGGACTAGCGCATCCACAGATACGCAGTATTTT
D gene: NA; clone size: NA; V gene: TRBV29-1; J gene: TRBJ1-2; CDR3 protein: CSVELNYGYTF; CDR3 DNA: TGCAGCGTCGAGCTGAACTATGGCTACACCTTC
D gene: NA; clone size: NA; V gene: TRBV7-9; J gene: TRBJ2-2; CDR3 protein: CASSLDSNTGELFF; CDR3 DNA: TGTGCCAGCAGCTTAGACTCGAACACCGGGGAGCTGTTTTTT
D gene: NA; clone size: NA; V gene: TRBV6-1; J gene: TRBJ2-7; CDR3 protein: CASSDHEQYF; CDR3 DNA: TGTGCCAGCAGTGACCACGAGCAGTACTTC
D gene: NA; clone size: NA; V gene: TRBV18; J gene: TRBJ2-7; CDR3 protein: CASSQRGEQYF; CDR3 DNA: TGTGCCAGCTCCCAGAGGGGTGAGCAGTACTTC
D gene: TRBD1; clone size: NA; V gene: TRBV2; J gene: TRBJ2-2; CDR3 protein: CASSEARSAGTGGPGELFF; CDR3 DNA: TGTGCCAGCAGTGAAGCGCGTAGTGCCGGGACAGGAGGCCCCGGGGAGCTGTTTTTT
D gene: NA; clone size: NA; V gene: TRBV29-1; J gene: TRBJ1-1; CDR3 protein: CSGSPRANTEAFF; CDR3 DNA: TGCAGCGGATCACCCAGGGCGAACACTGAAGCTTTCTTT
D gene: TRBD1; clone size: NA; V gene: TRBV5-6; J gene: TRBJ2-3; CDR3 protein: CASSEFRKGATDTQYF; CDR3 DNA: TGTGCCAGCAGCGAATTTAGGAAGGGGGCCACAGATACGCAGTATTTT
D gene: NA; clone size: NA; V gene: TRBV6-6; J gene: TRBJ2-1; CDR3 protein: CASQGGDRVNEQFF; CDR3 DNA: TGTGCCAGCCAGGGGGGTGATCGGGTGAATGAGCAGTTCTTC
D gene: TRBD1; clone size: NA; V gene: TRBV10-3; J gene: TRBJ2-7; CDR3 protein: CAILRDRGDYEQYF; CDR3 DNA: TGTGCCATTCTTCGGGACAGGGGAGACTACGAGCAGTACTTC
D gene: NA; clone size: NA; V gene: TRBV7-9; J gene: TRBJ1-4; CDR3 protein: CASSSSSTGSEKLFF; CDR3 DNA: TGTGCCAGCAGCTCCTCTTCTACGGGGAGTGAAAAACTGTTTTTT
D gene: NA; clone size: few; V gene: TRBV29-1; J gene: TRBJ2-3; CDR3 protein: CSVSTITDTQYF; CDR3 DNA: TGCAGCGTCTCGACTATCACAGATACGCAGTATTTT
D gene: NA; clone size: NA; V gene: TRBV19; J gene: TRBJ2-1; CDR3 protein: CASSPGQGANEQFF; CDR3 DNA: TGTGCCAGTAGCCCAGGTCAGGGCGCCAATGAGCAGTTCTTC
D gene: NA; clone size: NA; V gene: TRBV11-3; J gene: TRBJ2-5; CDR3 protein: CASSLGDSGRGEETQYF; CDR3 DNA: TGTGCCAGCAGCTTAGGGGACAGCGGGAGAGGGGAAGAGACCCAGTACTTC
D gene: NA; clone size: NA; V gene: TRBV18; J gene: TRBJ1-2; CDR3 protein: CASSPSGGQYGYTF; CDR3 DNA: TGTGCCAGCTCACCTTCGGGCGGTCAGTATGGCTACACCTTC
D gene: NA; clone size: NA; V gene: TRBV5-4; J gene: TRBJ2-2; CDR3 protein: CASNLGGPSTGELFF; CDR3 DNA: TGTGCCAGCAACCTAGGGGGGCCTTCGACCGGGGAGCTGTTTTTT
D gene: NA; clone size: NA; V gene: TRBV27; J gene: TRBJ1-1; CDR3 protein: CASAGVMNTEAFF; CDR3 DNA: TGTGCCAGCGCGGGCGTGATGAACACTGAAGCTTTCTTT
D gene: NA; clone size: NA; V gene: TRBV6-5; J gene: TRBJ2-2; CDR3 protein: CASSYEVDTGELFF; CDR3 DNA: TGTGCCAGCAGTTACGAGGTCGACACCGGGGAGCTGTTTTTT